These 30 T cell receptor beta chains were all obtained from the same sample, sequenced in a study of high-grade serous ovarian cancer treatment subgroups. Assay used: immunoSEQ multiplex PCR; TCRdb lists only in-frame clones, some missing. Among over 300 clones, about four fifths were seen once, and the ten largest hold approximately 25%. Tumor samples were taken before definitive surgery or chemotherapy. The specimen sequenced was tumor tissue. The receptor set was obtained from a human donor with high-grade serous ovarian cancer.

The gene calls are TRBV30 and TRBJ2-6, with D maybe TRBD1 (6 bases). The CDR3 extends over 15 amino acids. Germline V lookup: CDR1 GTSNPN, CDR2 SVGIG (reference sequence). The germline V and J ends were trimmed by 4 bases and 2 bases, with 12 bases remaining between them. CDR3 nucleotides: TGTGCCTGGAATGAAAACAGGGCTGGGGCCAACGTCCTGACTTTC. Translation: CAWNENRAGANVLTF.

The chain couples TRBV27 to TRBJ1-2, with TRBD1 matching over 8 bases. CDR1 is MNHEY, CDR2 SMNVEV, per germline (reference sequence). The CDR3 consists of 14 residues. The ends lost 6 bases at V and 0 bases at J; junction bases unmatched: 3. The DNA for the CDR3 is TGTGCCAGCAGAATACAGGGGGCTAACTATGGCTACACCTTC. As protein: CASRIQGANYGYTF.

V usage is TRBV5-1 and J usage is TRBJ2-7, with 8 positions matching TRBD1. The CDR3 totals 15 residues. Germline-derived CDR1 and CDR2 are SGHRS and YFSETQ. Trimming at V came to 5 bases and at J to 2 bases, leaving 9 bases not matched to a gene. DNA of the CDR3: TGCGCCAGCAGAACCCTGGGACAGGACCCCTACGAGCAGTACTTC. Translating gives CASRTLGQDPYEQYF.

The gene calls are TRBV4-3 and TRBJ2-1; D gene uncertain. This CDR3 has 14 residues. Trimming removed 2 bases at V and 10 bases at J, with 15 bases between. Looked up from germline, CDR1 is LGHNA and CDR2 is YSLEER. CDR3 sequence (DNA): TGCGCCAGCAGCCAATCCCGGCGGTCAACGGAGCAGTTCTTC. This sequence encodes CASSQSRRSTEQFF.

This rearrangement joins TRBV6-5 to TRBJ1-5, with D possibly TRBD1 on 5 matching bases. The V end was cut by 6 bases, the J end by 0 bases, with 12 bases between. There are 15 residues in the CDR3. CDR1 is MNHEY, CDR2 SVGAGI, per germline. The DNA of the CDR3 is TGTGCCAGCAGCCCGAATACAGGTAGCAATCAGCCCCAGCATTTT. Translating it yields CASSPNTGSNQPQHF.

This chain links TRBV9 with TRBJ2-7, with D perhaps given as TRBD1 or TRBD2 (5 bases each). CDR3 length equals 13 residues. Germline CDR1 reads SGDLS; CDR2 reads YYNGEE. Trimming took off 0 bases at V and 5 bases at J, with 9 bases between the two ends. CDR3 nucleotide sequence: TGTGCCAGCAGCGTAGCTGAGGGGAACGAGCAGTACTTC. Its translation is CASSVAEGNEQYF.

CDR3 nucleotides: TGTGCCAGTACGAGGGGGATCAACACCGGGGAGCTGTTTTTT. Protein product: CASTRGINTGELFF. The chain couples TRBV19 to TRBJ2-2, with D possibly being TRBD1 (6 bases). The CDR3 has 14 residues. Looked up from germline, CDR1 is LNHDA and CDR2 is SQIVND (reference sequence). Trimming removed 7 bases at V and 2 bases at J, with 11 bases between.

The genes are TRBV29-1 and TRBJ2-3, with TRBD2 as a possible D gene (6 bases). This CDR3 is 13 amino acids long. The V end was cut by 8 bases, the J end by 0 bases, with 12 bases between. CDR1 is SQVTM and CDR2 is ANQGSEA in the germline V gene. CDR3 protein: CSFEGGSTDTQYF. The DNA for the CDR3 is TGCAGCTTCGAGGGAGGTAGCACAGATACGCAGTATTTT.

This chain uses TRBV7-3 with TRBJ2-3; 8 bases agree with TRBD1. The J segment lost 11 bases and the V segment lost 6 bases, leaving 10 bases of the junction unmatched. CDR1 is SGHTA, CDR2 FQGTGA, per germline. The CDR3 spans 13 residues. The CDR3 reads CASSYGQGAMQYF. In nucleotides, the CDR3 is TGTGCCAGCAGTTACGGGCAGGGGGCTATGCAGTATTTT.

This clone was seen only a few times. This chain's CDR3 is CASSSRDRYHEQYF. The CDR3 DNA sequence: TGTGCCAGTAGTAGCCGGGACAGGTACCACGAGCAGTACTTC. This rearrangement joins TRBV19 to TRBJ2-7; TRBD1 matches 8 bases. Unmatched junction bases numbered 7, after V lost 4 bases and J lost 5 bases. Germline V CDR1 and CDR2: LNHDA, SQIVND (reference sequence). The CDR3 has 14 residues.

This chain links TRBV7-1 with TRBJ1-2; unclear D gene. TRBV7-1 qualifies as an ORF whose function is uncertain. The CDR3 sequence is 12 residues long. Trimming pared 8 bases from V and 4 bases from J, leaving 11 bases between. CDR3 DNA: TGTGCCAGCGAGGGAAAGACCTATGGCTACACCTTC. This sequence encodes CASEGKTYGYTF.

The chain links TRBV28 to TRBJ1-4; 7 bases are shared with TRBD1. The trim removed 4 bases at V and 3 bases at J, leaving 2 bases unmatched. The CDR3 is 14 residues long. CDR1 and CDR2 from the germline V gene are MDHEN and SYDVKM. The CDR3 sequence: CASSYGTANEKLFF. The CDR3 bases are TGTGCCAGCAGTTACGGGACAGCTAATGAAAAACTGTTTTTT. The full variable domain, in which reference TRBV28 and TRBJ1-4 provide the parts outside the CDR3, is DVKVTQSSRYLVKRTGEKVFLECVQDMDHENMFWYRQDPGLGLRLIYFSYDVKMKEKGDIPEGYSVSREKKERFSLILESASTNQTSMYLCASSYGTANEKLFFGSGTQLSVL.

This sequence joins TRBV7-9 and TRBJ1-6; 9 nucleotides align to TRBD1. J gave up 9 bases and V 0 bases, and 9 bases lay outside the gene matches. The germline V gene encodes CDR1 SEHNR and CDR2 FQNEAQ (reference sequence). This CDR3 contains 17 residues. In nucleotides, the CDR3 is TGTGCCAGCAGCTTAGCGGATTGGACAGGGGTACGTTCACCCCTCCACTTT. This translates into CASSLADWTGVRSPLHF.

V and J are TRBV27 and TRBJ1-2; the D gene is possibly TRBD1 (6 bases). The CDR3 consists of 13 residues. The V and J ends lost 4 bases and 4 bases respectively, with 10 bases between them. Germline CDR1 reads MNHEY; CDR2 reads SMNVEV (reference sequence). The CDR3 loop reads CASSSGQTYGYTF. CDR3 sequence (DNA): TGTGCCAGCAGTTCTGGACAGACCTATGGCTACACCTTC.

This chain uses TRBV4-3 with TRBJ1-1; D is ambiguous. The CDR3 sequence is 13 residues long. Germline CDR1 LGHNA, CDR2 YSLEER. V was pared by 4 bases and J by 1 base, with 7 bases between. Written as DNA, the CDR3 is TGCGCCAGCAGCCCATCAGGGAACACTGAAGCTTTCTTT. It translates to CASSPSGNTEAFF.

The DNA of the CDR3 is TGTGCCAGCAGGGGGGTTGGGGGGACAAGCAATCAGCCCCAGCATTTT. This sequence encodes CASRGVGGTSNQPQHF. The gene calls are TRBV2 and TRBJ1-5; a weak D match, TRBD1 (6 bases). Germline V gene data show CDR1 as SNHLY and CDR2 as FYNNEI. V was cut by 6 bases and J by 1 base, with 16 bases left in between. There are 16 residues in the CDR3. Together with reference TRBV2 and TRBJ1-5, the CDR3 gives the full variable domain: EPEVTQTPSHQVTQMGQEVILRCVPISNHLYFYWYRQILGQKVEFLVSFYNNEISEKSEIFDDQFSVERPDGSNFTLKIRSTKLEDSAMYFCASRGVGGTSNQPQHFGDGTRLSIL.

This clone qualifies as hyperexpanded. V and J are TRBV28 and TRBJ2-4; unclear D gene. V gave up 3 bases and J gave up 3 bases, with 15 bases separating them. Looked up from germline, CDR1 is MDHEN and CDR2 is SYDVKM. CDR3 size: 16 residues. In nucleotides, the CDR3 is TGTGCCAGCAGTTTGCTACCCGACGTCCTCAAAAACATTCAGTACTTC. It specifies CASSLLPDVLKNIQYF.

Here the CDR3 reads CASSLAVLNYEQYF. For the CDR3, the DNA is TGCGCCAGCAGCTTGGCGGTTCTAAACTACGAGCAGTACTTC. This chain links TRBV5-1 with TRBJ2-7; D unclear. Germline V gene lookup returns CDR1 SGHRS and CDR2 YFSETQ. The CDR3 is 14 residues long. V was pared by 0 bases and J by 3 bases, with 10 bases between.

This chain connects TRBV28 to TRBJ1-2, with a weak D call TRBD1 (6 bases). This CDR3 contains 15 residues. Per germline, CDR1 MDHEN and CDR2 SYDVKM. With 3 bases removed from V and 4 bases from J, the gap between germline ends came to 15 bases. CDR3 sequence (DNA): TGTGCCAGCAGTTTTCAGGGGACTGGAGGCTATGGCTACACCTTC. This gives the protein CASSFQGTGGYGYTF.

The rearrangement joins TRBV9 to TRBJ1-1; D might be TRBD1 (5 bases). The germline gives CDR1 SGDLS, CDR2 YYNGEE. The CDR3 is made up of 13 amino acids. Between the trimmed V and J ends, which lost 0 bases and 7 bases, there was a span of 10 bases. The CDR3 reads CASSVGGGLEAFF. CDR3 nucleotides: TGTGCCAGCAGCGTAGGGGGGGGTCTTGAAGCTTTCTTT.

The CDR3 is CASRMGGQPQHF. The CDR3 region has the DNA TGTGCCAGCAGAATGGGGGGTCAGCCCCAGCATTTT. The chain employs TRBV27 and TRBJ1-5, with a possible D match to TRBD1 (5 bases). The germline gives CDR1 MNHEY, CDR2 SMNVEV (reference sequence). This CDR3 is 12 amino acids long. V lost 6 bases, J lost 6 bases, and 9 bases lay in between.

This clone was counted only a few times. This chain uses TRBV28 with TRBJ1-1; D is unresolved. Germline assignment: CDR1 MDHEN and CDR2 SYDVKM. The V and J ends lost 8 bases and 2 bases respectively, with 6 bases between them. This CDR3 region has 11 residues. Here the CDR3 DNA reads TGTGCCAGCGGGCGTAACACTGAAGCTTTCTTT. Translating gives CASGRNTEAFF.

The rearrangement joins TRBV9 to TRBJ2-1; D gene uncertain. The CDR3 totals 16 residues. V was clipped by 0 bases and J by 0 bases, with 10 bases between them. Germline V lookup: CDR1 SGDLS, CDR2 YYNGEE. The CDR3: CASSVESSPSYNEQFF. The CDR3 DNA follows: TGTGCCAGCAGCGTAGAGAGCAGCCCCTCCTACAATGAGCAGTTCTTC.

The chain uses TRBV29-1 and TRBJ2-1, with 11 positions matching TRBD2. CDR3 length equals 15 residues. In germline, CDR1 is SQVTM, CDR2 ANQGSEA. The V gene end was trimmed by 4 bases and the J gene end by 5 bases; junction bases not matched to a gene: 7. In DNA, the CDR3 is TGCAGCGTTGTCAAGGAACTAGCGGGGGACAATGAGCAGTTCTTC. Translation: CSVVKELAGDNEQFF.

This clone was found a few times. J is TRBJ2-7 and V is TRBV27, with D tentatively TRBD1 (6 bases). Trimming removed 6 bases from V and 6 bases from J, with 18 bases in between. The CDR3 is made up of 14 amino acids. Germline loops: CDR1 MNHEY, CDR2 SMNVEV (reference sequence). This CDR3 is CASRQGPANPEQYF. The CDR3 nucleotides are TGTGCCAGCAGACAGGGACCCGCCAACCCCGAGCAGTACTTC.

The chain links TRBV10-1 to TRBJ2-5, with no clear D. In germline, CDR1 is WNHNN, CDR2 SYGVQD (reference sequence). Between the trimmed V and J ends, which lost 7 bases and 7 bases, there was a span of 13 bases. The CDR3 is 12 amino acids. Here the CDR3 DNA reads TGCGCCAGCATCTCGACTCCGGGGACCCAGTACTTC. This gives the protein CASISTPGTQYF.

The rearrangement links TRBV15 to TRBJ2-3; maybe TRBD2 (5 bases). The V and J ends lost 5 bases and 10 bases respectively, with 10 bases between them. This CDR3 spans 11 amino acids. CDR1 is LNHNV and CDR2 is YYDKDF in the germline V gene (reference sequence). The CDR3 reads CATSGGYPQYF. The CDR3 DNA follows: TGTGCCACCAGCGGAGGATATCCGCAGTATTTT.

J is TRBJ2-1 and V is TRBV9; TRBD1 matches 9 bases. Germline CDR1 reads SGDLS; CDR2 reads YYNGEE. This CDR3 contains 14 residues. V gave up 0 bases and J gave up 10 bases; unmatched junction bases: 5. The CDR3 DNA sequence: TGTGCCAGCAGCGTAGAGGGGACAGGGCTCGAGCAGTTCTTC. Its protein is CASSVEGTGLEQFF.

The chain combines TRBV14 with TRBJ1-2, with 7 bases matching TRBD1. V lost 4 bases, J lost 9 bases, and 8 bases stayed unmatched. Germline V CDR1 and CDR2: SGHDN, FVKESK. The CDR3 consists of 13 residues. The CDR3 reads CASSLYRGVRYTF. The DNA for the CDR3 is TGTGCCAGCAGCCTTTACAGGGGTGTACGCTACACCTTC.

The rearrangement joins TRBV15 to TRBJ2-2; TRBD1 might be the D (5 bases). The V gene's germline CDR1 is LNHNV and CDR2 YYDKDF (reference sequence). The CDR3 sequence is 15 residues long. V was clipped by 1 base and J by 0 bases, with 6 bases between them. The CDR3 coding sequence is TGTGCCACCAGCAGAGGGGGCCCGAACACCGGGGAGCTGTTTTTT. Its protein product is CATSRGGPNTGELFF.